This T cell receptor (beta chain) was recovered during a study of shared clonotypes between healthy human individuals. Every donor was a Caucasian adult from Nashville, Tennessee. CDR3 length: 15 amino acids. The J segment lost 4 bases and the V segment lost 5 bases, leaving 6 bases of the junction unmatched. CDR1 is ENHRY and CDR2 is SYGVKD in the germline V gene. TCRdb keeps only in-frame clones here, not all; method: immunoSEQ multiplex PCR. Of roughly 95,000 clones listed, roughly 50% are singletons. The J gene is TRBJ2-2, the V gene TRBV10-3; 8 nucleotides agree with TRBD2. The sample consisted of PBMCs. The origin of this receptor is a woman between 40 and 55 years old in good health. Some clones in this sample may be carry-over from other donors' samples. CDR3 region: CAISIAGIGTGELFF. CDR3 coding DNA: TGTGCCATCAGTATAGCGGGAATCGGCACCGGGGAGCTGTTTTTT.